This paragraph reports one TCR beta chain. Its antigen is currently not known. The sample holds no much larger clone one base away, and base qualities are not on file. V is clipped by 6 bases and J by 0 bases, and the sequence between their germline boundaries is 14 bases long. Looking up the germline V gene yields CDR1 KGHSH and CDR2 LQKENI. The cysteine opens and the phenylalanine closes a CDR3 of 16 amino acids. Only the CDR3 portion is preserved as DNA: 48 bases, with reading frame beginning at the first base. The sample belongs to a study of T cell responses to AZD1222 COVID-19 vaccine listed by TCRdb under 2021. General notes on the study: TCR sequencing covered roughly 230 trial participants: 207 given two doses of AZD1222 and 26 given two doses of MenACWY control vaccine. Trial participants were enrolled by age into subgroups of 18-55, 56-69 and 70-plus years, and about 150, 27 and 61 TCR-sequenced participants, respectively, were included in these subgroups.

Interpreted using the paper, the time point label stands for: about 28 days (+/-7) after the second vaccine dose. AZD1222 recipients whose second dose came at about 4 weeks and those whose second dose came at about 12 weeks were combined into one group, since spike-specific TCR depth and breadth did not differ between the two schedules. Vaccinee samples came from UK trials COV001 and COV002, including a single-blind randomized controlled phase 2/3 trial of AZD1222 (ChAdOx1 nCoV-19) in healthy adults. Trial participant PBMC samples were collected at day 0 and day 28 after the second dose for TCRbeta chain sequencing. Overall results and qualifications from the work: Spike-specific TCR breadth and depth rose significantly after two AZD1222 doses compared with day 0 and with MenACWY recipients. Conclusions about previously exposed vaccinees are limited because only six or seven AZD1222 recipients were SARS-CoV-2 seropositive at baseline. The whole spike protein was spanned by vaccine-associated CD4 TCRs, and dominant responses were seen in regions 160-218 and 743-854. Most participants were white British and females outnumbered males, and the authors suggested that clonal diversity may have been underestimated. Epitopes outside the regions mutated in the B.1.351 and B.1.1.7 variants were reportedly recognized by nearly half of the unique spike-specific TCRs. Because no day 14 peak-response samples were available, the repertoires could be characterized only after the peak T cell response. The 56-69-year group was small, and its depth increase did not reach significance, likely because of low power.

The CDR3 regions of human TCRbeta chains were analyzed by immunosequencing. Per the source publication's procedure: TCRs in the repertoires were compared against a reference library of SARS-CoV-2-specific TCRs that had been generated with the MIRA antigen-specificity platform. Breadth meant the fraction of unique TCRs that were SARS-CoV-2-associated, whereas depth meant the fraction of total T cells that were SARS-CoV-2-associated. Using the MIRA data, each spike-specific TCR was assigned both to the spike region to which the TCR was reactive and to a CD4 or CD8 class. Log10-transformed breadth and depth values were compared by one-way ANOVA with Sidak's multiple comparisons tests. This immuneACCESS table, as held by TCRdb, lists in-frame sequences with V and J called but not all clones. Of the missing ones, under half trace to an unresolved V gene in checked studies; the others have no known cause. The V and J calls and clone size were taken over from that table, and D and trimming were inferred from the DNA. The sample table holds approximately 150,000 clones, of which over 75% were seen once. The ten largest clones add up to 4% to 5.5% of the sample.

The source was peripheral blood, collected 28 days after the second AZD1222 dose. The receptor's source is an adult who received the AZD1222 COVID-19 vaccine. The sequence links TRBV18 to TRBJ2-2, with TRBD1 perhaps the D gene, on 6 matching bases. The CDR3 is CASSSTGFSNTGELFF. The DNA sequence is as follows: TGTGCCAGCTCGTCGACAGGTTTTTCGAACACCGGGGAGCTGTTTTTT.